The 22 T cell receptor beta chains listed next were all sequenced from one sample in a study of blood T cell repertoires in COVID-19. Produced via immunoSEQ multiplex PCR; TCRdb's table is partial and in-frame only. This sample has tens of thousands of clones; 70% to 90% occur once, and the top ten carry 9.5% to 15%. The material sequenced was peripheral blood. Receptors originate from a human donor in a cohort sampled during active COVID-19.

This clone was seen only once. The chain is built from TRBV28 and TRBJ2-3; 10 bases line up with TRBD2. The CDR3 length is 16 residues. Germline CDR1 reads MDHEN; CDR2 reads SYDVKM. Trimming removed 6 bases from V and 3 bases from J; junction bases left unmatched: 9. CDR3 bases: TGTGCCAGCAGCCCGGGGAGCGGGAGGGGAACAGATACGCAGTATTTT. It is translated as CASSPGSGRGTDTQYF.

This chain joins TRBV29-1 and TRBJ1-1; the D gene is possibly TRBD1 (5 bases). The V gene's germline CDR1 is SQVTM and CDR2 ANQGSEA. Trimming removed 7 bases at V and 5 bases at J, with 17 bases between. This CDR3 is built from 13 residues. As DNA, the CDR3 is TGCAGCGCTGAGAGAACGGGGGGGACTGAAGCTTTCTTT. As protein: CSAERTGGTEAFF.

V and J are TRBV5-1 and TRBJ1-1, with no clear D. Germline CDR1 and CDR2: SGHRS and YFSETQ. The CDR3 loop spans 12 amino acids. V was cut by 3 bases and J by 5 bases, with 8 bases left in between. Here the CDR3 reads CASSSGWTEAFF. The CDR3 DNA reads as TGCGCCAGCAGCTCCGGGTGGACTGAAGCTTTCTTT.

The chain couples TRBV6-1 to TRBJ2-5; 10 bases line up with TRBD2. Germline CDR1 is MNHNS and CDR2 is SASEGT. CDR3 length equals 16 residues. Germline trimming cut 4 bases from V and 0 bases from J; bases unmatched to any gene: 5. The CDR3 reads CASSGRTSGYQETQYF. CDR3 nucleotide sequence: TGTGCCAGCAGTGGAAGGACTAGCGGATACCAAGAGACCCAGTACTTC.

A few counts support this clone. The chain has TRBV27 and TRBJ2-1, with TRBD2 identical over 13 bases. The CDR3 length is 19 residues. Looked up from germline, CDR1 is MNHEY and CDR2 is SMNVEV (reference sequence). V gave up 4 bases and J gave up 8 bases; unmatched junction bases: 17. Here the CDR3 reads CASSSRPPGLAGVTDEQFF. The CDR3 DNA sequence: TGTGCCAGCAGTTCCCGGCCTCCCGGACTAGCGGGAGTGACGGATGAGCAGTTCTTC.

The V and J genes are TRBV4-3 and TRBJ2-3; tentative D call: TRBD2 (5 bases). Trimming cost V 1 base and J 6 bases, with 5 bases left between them. Germline V gives CDR1 LGHNA, CDR2 YSLEER. The CDR3 is 12 residues long. The CDR3 DNA reads as TGCGCCAGCAGCCAAGCGGGGGATACGCAGTATTTT. As protein: CASSQAGDTQYF.

The chain employs TRBV19 and TRBJ2-5; D not resolved. This CDR3 is built from 12 residues. With 6 bases removed from V and 2 bases from J, the gap between germline ends came to 7 bases. Germline V gene lookup returns CDR1 LNHDA and CDR2 SQIVND (reference sequence). CDR3 in DNA: TGTGCCAGTAGCTTTAGTCAAGAGACCCAGTACTTC. It codes for CASSFSQETQYF.

The V gene is TRBV30, the J gene TRBJ2-6; unclear D gene. Per the germline V gene, CDR1 is GTSNPN and CDR2 is SVGIG (reference sequence). V lost 0 bases and J lost 4, with 4 bases in between. The CDR3 contains 13 residues. CDR3: CAWSVQGANVLTF. In nucleotides, the CDR3 is TGTGCCTGGAGTGTCCAGGGGGCCAACGTCCTGACTTTC.

This clone has just one count. J is TRBJ2-5 and V is TRBV7-2; unclear D gene. Germline V lookup: CDR1 SGHTA, CDR2 FQGNSA. The CDR3 has 13 residues. V lost 2 bases, J lost 5 bases, and 9 bases lay in between. In DNA form, the CDR3 reads TGTGCCAGCAGCTTACGTACATGGGAGACCCAGTACTTC. Translating it yields CASSLRTWETQYF.

The chain uses TRBV4-1 and TRBJ1-4; 7 nucleotides align to TRBD1. The germline V gene has CDR1 MGHRA and CDR2 YSYEKL. The J segment lost 2 bases and the V segment lost 7 bases, leaving 13 bases of the junction unmatched. This CDR3 region has 17 residues. This CDR3 reads CASTPGTGERTNEKLFF. The CDR3, as DNA: TGCGCCAGCACCCCAGGTACAGGGGAAAGGACTAATGAAAAACTGTTTTTT.

The J gene is TRBJ2-1, the V gene TRBV28, with a weak D call TRBD1 (6 bases). The V and J ends lost 3 bases and 2 bases respectively, with 8 bases between them. Germline values: CDR1 MDHEN, CDR2 SYDVKM. The CDR3 sequence is 14 residues long. CDR3 sequence reads: CASSFPGAYNEQFF. The CDR3 coding sequence is TGTGCCAGCAGTTTCCCAGGGGCCTACAATGAGCAGTTCTTC. Full variable domain (rest looked up from reference TRBV28 and TRBJ2-1): DVKVTQSSRYLVKRTGEKVFLECVQDMDHENMFWYRQDPGLGLRLIYFSYDVKMKEKGDIPEGYSVSREKKERFSLILESASTNQTSMYLCASSFPGAYNEQFFGPGTRLTVL.

The CDR3 nucleotides are TGTGCCAGCAGCTTGGACCTAGTTCAGGGAGGTGGCTACACCTTC. It yields the protein CASSLDLVQGGGYTF. The chain carries TRBV5-4 and TRBJ1-2; possible D gene TRBD1, 5 bases. The CDR3 is 15 amino acids. In germline, CDR1 is SGHNT, CDR2 YYREEE (reference sequence). Trimming shortened V by 0 bases and J by 7 bases, and 16 bases separated the two germline ends.

The chain employs TRBV6-5 and TRBJ2-1, with TRBD2 matching over 8 bases. With V trimmed by 5 bases and J by 9 bases, 6 bases remained unmatched. From germline, CDR1 is MNHEY and CDR2 SVGAGI. This CDR3 spans 13 amino acids. CDR3 amino acids: CASSRGGLGEQFF. In DNA, the CDR3 is TGTGCCAGCAGTCGGGGGGGGCTTGGTGAGCAGTTCTTC.

The table lists this clone with a few counts. The chain combines TRBV12-3 or TRBV12-4 with TRBJ2-7; D gene uncertain. V gave up 7 bases and J gave up 7 bases, with 8 bases separating them. The CDR3 length is 10 residues. CDR3 DNA sequence: TGTGCCAGCACTCTCAGGGAGCAGTACTTC. Translation gives CASTLREQYF.

The V and J genes are TRBV11-2 and TRBJ2-7; TRBD1 might be the D (6 bases). CDR1 is SGHAT and CDR2 is FQNNGV in the germline V gene. Trimming removed 7 bases at V and 6 bases at J, with 22 bases between. CDR3 length equals 15 residues. CDR3: CASNSPRAYRVEQYF. The CDR3 bases are TGTGCCAGCAACTCCCCGAGGGCGTACAGGGTCGAGCAGTACTTC.

The V gene is TRBV6-5, the J gene TRBJ2-1, with a weak D call TRBD1 (5 bases). Germline V gene data show CDR1 as MNHEY and CDR2 as SVGAGI. CDR3 length: 15 amino acids. With 5 bases removed from V and 3 bases from J, the gap between germline ends came to 14 bases. CDR3: CASSQQEKFYNEQFF. The CDR3 DNA sequence: TGTGCCAGCAGTCAACAGGAAAAGTTCTACAATGAGCAGTTCTTC.

The chain couples TRBV15 to TRBJ2-3, with TRBD2 matching over 7 bases. Trimming removed 8 bases from V and 2 bases from J; junction bases left unmatched: 7. Germline loops: CDR1 LNHNV, CDR2 YYDKDF (reference sequence). The CDR3 contains 14 residues. This CDR3 reads CATGREWDTDTQYF. DNA of the CDR3: TGTGCCACCGGGCGGGAGTGGGACACAGATACGCAGTATTTT.

This rearrangement joins TRBV5-6 to TRBJ1-2; the match to TRBD1 covers 10 bases. V dropped 2 bases and J dropped 1; count of bases not matched to a gene: 2. This CDR3 spans 15 amino acids. Germline CDR1 reads SGHDT; CDR2 reads YYEEEE. CDR3 nucleotide sequence: TGTGCCAGCAGCTTCGGGACAGGGGTTAACTATGGCTACACCTTC. Translated: CASSFGTGVNYGYTF.

This clone appeared a few times. J is TRBJ1-5 and V is TRBV4-1; no clear D gene. V was trimmed by 0 bases and J by 5 bases, leaving 5 bases between them. Germline V gives CDR1 MGHRA, CDR2 YSYEKL. The CDR3 spans 13 residues. The CDR3 DNA sequence: TGCGCCAGCAGCCAAGAGCGGGATCAGCCCCAGCATTTT. This gives the protein CASSQERDQPQHF.

The V gene is TRBV7-9, the J gene TRBJ1-2; TRBD1 is a possible D gene (5 bases). Germline V gives CDR1 SEHNR, CDR2 FQNEAQ (reference sequence). V lost 2 bases, J lost 3 bases, and 10 bases lay in between. The CDR3 contains 14 residues. The DNA of the CDR3 is TGTGCCAGCAGCTTAATCGCCAGGGACTATGGCTACACCTTC. Residues: CASSLIARDYGYTF.

This sequence joins TRBV6-5 and TRBJ1-2; 8 bases align to TRBD1. The CDR3 length is 13 residues. The germline gives CDR1 MNHEY, CDR2 SVGAGI. Unmatched junction bases numbered 4, after V lost 6 bases and J lost 4 bases. For the CDR3, the DNA is TGTGCCAGCAGCCTGGGACAGGTCTATGGCTACACCTTC. Residues: CASSLGQVYGYTF.

The chain carries TRBV7-2 and TRBJ2-7; D possibly corresponds to TRBD2 (6 bases). Germline values: CDR1 SGHTA, CDR2 FQGNSA. This CDR3 comprises 15 residues. The V end lost 0 bases, the J end lost 3 bases, and 12 bases lay between the germline ends. This CDR3 is CASSLAVERVYEQYF. The CDR3 region has the DNA TGTGCCAGCAGCTTAGCCGTCGAGCGGGTCTACGAGCAGTACTTC.